This TCR beta chain was identified during a study of T cell responses to AZD1222 COVID-19 vaccine. Study summary: Whether given at about 4 or about 12 weeks, second doses were pooled.

Study-level results: Just 5 to 7 people given AZD1222 tested seropositive at baseline. Clonal diversity may have been underestimated in mostly white British donors.

A remark on this clone: Its antigen is as yet unknown.

Assay used: immunoSEQ multiplex PCR; TCRdb lists only in-frame clones, some missing. The repertoire consists of 150,000 to 200,000 clones, with roughly nine tenths occurring once and the leading ten covering roughly 2.8%. The clonotype originates from an adult in good health. Material: peripheral blood, obtained on day 0 of AZD1222 vaccination.

CDR3 amino acids: CASSSRVAEKLFF. Written as DNA, the CDR3 is TGTGCCAGTAGTAGCAGGGTAGCCGAAAAACTGTTTTTT. V usage is TRBV19 and J usage is TRBJ1-4, with TRBD1 as a possible D gene (5 bases). The CDR3 sequence is 13 residues long. Per the germline V gene, CDR1 is LNHDA and CDR2 is SQIVND (reference sequence). The V end was cut by 4 bases, the J end by 8 bases, with 11 bases between.